This is a list of T cell receptor beta chains from one sample in a study of beta chain bispecific antibodies for T cell cancers. Their specific antigens are unknown. TCRdb used MiXCR to reprocess the 5' RACE reads, holding one entry per CDR3 protein. The sample yields tens of thousands of distinct CDR3 sequences, approximately 1.9% seen once. Sequenced material: healthy donor T cells cultured with leukemia cells, taken from a culture containing a bispecific antibody targeting TCR Vbeta12. These receptors were collected from a human donor in good health. Some clones in this sample may be carry-over from other donors' samples. Each CDR3 is given with its conserved first and last residue. A D gene is named only where the DNA matches it firmly. Only part of the rows carry a size: once, few, many, or a class if the clone is expanded.

>many|TRBJ2-7|TRBV4-1|NA
TGCGCCAGCAGCCTGGGACACCTACTCTCCTACGAGCAGTACTTC
CASSLGHLLSYEQYF
>many|TRBJ2-1|TRBV27|TRBD1
TGTGCCAGCAGTATCCAGGGGGCCTTATATGAGCAGTTCTTC
CASSIQGALYEQFF
>many|TRBJ2-7|TRBV7-2|NA
TGTGCCAGCAGCATACAGGGTAGCTACGAGCAGTACTTC
CASSIQGSYEQYF
>NA|TRBJ2-3|TRBV29-1|NA
TGCAGCCCTCTCTCGGTTACAGATACGCAGTATTTT
CSPLSVTDTQYF
>many|TRBJ2-3|TRBV7-6|TRBD2
TGTGCCAGCAGCAACCACGGGGGGAGCACAGATACGCAGTATTTT
CASSNHGGSTDTQYF
>many|TRBJ2-7|TRBV4-1|NA
TGCGCCAGCAGCCAAGTTTCAGAGACCTACGAGCAGTACTTC
CASSQVSETYEQYF
>many|TRBJ1-1|TRBV5-1|NA
TGCGCCAGCAGCCCCGGACCGGCCAGTTGGGCTGAAGCTTTCTTT
CASSPGPASWAEAFF
>few|TRBJ1-1|TRBV28|NA
TGTGCCAGCAGTTTTGTTAGCCGGGAGGCTTTCTTT
CASSFVSREAFF
>many|TRBJ2-3|TRBV7-8|NA
TGTGCCAGCAGCCTCGAGGGGGGGGGCACAGATACGCAGTATTTT
CASSLEGGGTDTQYF
>many|TRBJ2-7|TRBV5-5|TRBD1
TGTGCCAGCAGCTCCGGGACAGGGGCCTACGAGCAGTACTTC
CASSSGTGAYEQYF
>many|TRBJ1-5|TRBV7-2|NA
TGTGCCAGCAGCTTAGCGACCCGGGGGCTGGGTCAGCCCCAGCATTTT
CASSLATRGLGQPQHF
>many|TRBJ1-1|TRBV4-1|NA
TGCGCCAGCAGCCCGGGCGGGGCTTCCGGGAACACTGAAGCTTTCTTT
CASSPGGASGNTEAFF
>many|TRBJ2-5|TRBV11-3|NA
TGTGCCAGCAGCTCGGACTACCAAGAGACCCAGTACTTC
CASSSDYQETQYF
>many|TRBJ2-2|TRBV10-1|NA
TGCGCCAGCAGTGACGGCCTTACCGGGGAGCTGTTTTTT
CASSDGLTGELFF
>many|TRBJ1-6|TRBV20-1|TRBD1
TGCAGTGCTCAAACAGGGGGCGCTTATAATTCACCCCTCCACTTT
CSAQTGGAYNSPLHF
>many|TRBJ2-7|TRBV30|NA
TGTGCCTGGAGTGTAGGCAGGCGGAGCTACGAGCAGTACTTC
CAWSVGRRSYEQYF
>many|TRBJ1-2|TRBV9|TRBD1
TGTGCCAGCAGCGGGCCCGGACAGGGGAACTATGGCTACACCTTC
CASSGPGQGNYGYTF
>many|TRBJ1-1|TRBV2|NA
TGTGCCAGCAGTGACAGGGGCACTGAAGCTTTCTTT
CASSDRGTEAFF
>many|TRBJ2-5|TRBV7-2|NA
TGTGCCAGCAGCTTCCTAGGGGGGGGGGAGACCCAGTACTTC
CASSFLGGGETQYF
>many|TRBJ1-6|TRBV6-6|TRBD1
TGTGCCAGCAGTTACGCTTGTAGGGGGCTGTGTAATTCACCCCTCCACTTT
CASSYACRGLCNSPLHF
>medium-sized|TRBJ2-5|TRBV7-8|NA
TGTGCCAGCAGCGCACGGACTGACCGGGAGACCCAGTACTTC
CASSARTDRETQYF
>many|TRBJ2-5|TRBV27|NA
TGTGCCAGCAGTTTTCAGGGAGGTCAAGAGACCCAGTACTTC
CASSFQGGQETQYF